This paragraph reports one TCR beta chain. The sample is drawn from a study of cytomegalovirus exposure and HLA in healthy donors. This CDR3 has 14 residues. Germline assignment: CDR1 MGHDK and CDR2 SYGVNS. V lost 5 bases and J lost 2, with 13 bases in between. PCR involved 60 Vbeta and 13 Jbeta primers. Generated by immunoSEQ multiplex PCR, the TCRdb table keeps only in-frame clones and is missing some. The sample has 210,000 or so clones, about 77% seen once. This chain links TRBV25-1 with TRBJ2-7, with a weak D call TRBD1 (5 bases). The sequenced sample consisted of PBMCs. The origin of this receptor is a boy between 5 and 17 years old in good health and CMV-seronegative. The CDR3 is CASSSTGPPYEQYF. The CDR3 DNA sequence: TGTGCCAGCAGTAGTACAGGCCCTCCCTACGAGCAGTACTTC.